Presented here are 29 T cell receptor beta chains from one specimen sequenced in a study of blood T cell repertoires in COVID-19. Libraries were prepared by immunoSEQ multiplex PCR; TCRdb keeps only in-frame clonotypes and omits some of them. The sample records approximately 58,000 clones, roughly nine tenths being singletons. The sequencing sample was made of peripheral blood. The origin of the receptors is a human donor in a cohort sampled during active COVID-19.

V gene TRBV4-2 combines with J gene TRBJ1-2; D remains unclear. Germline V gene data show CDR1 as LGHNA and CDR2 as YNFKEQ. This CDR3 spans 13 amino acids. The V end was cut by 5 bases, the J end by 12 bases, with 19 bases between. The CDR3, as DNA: TGTGCCAGCAGCGCCGTGGGGTCAGCGGTCAACACCTTC. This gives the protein CASSAVGSAVNTF.

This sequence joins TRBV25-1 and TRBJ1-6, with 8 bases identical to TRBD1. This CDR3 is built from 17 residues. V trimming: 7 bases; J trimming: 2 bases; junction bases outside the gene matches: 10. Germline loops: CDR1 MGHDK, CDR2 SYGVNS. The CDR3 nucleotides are TGTGCCAGCAAAGCAGGACAGGGTTCACCCTATAATTCACCCCTCCACTTT. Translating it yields CASKAGQGSPYNSPLHF. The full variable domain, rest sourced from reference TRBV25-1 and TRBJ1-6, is EADIYQTPRYLVIGTGKKITLECSQTMGHDKMYWYQQDPGMELHLIHYSYGVNSTEKGDLSSESTVSRIRTEHFPLTLESARPSHTSQYLCASKAGQGSPYNSPLHFGNGTRLTVT.

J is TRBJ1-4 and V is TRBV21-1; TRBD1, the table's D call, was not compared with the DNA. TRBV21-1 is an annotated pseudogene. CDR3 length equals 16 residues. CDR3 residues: CASSPGTGGADEKLFF. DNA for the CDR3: TGTGCCAGCAGCCCCGGGACAGGGGGCGCGGATGAAAAACTGTTTTTT.

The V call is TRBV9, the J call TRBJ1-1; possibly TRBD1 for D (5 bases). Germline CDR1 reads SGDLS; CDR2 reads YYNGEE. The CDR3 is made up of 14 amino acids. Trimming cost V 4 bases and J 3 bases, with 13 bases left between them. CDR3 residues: CASSILWGDTEAFF. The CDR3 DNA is TGTGCCAGCAGCATCCTTTGGGGGGACACTGAAGCTTTCTTT.

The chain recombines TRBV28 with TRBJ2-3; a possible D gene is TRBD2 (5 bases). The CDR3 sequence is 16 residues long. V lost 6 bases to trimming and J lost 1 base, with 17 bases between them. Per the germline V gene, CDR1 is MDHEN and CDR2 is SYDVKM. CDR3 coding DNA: TGTGCCAGCAGATACAGCCGTGGAGGAGGCACAGATACGCAGTATTTT. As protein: CASRYSRGGGTDTQYF.

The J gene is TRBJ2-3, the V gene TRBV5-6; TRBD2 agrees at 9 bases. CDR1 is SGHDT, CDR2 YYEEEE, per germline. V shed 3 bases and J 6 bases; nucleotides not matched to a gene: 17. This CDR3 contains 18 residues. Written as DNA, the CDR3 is TGTGCCAGCAGCTGGTTCTCTTGGGGGACTAGCCTCGCGGATACGCAGTATTTT. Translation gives CASSWFSWGTSLADTQYF.

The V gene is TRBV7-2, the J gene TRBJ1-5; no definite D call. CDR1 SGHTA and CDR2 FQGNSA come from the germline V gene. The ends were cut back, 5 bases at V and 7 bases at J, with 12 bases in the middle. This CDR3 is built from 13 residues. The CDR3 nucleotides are TGTGCCAGCAGCCTAACGTTCCGACAGCCCCAGCATTTT. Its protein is CASSLTFRQPQHF.

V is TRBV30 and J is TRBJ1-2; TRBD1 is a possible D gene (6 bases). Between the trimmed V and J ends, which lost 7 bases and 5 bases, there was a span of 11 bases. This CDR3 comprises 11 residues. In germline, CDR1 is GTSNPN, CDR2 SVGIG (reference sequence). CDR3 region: CASRTGYGYTF. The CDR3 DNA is TGTGCCTCTAGAACAGGGTATGGCTACACCTTC.

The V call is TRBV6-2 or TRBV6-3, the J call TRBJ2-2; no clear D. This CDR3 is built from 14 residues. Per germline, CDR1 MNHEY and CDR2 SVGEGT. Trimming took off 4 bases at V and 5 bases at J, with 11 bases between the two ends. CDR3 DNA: TGTGCCAGCAGTTCACCTTACAGAACCGGGGAGCTGTTTTTT. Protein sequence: CASSSPYRTGELFF.

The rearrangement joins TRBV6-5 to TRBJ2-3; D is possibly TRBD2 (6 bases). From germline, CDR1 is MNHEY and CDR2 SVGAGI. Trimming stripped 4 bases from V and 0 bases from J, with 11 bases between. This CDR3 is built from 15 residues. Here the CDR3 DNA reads TGTGCCAGCAGTTTGGTGGAGGGGAGCACAGATACGCAGTATTTT. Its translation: CASSLVEGSTDTQYF.

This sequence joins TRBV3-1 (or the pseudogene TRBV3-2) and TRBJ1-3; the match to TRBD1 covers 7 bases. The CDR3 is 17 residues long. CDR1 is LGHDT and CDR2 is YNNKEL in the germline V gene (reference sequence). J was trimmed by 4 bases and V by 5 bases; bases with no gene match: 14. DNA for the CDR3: TGTGCCAGCAGCTCTCGGCCGCCCAGGGGGACGGGAAACACCATATATTTT. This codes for CASSSRPPRGTGNTIYF.

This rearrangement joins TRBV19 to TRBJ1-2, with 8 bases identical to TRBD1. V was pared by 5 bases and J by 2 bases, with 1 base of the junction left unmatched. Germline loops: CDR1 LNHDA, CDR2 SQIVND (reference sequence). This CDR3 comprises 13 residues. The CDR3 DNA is TGTGCCAGTAGTCGGGACAGGAACTATGGCTACACCTTC. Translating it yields CASSRDRNYGYTF.

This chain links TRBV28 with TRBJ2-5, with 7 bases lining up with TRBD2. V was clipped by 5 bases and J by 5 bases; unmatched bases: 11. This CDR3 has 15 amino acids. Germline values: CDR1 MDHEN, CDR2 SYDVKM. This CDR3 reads CASSRLAGDKETQYF. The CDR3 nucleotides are TGTGCCAGCAGTCGACTCGCGGGGGATAAGGAGACCCAGTACTTC. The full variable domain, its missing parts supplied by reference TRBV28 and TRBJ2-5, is DVKVTQSSRYLVKRTGEKVFLECVQDMDHENMFWYRQDPGLGLRLIYFSYDVKMKEKGDIPEGYSVSREKKERFSLILESASTNQTSMYLCASSRLAGDKETQYFGPGTRLLVL.

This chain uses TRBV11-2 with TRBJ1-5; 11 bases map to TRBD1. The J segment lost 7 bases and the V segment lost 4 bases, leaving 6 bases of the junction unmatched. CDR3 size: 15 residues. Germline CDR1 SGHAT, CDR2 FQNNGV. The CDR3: CASSSLRDRGQPQHF. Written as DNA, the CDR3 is TGTGCCAGCAGCTCCCTCCGGGACAGGGGGCAGCCCCAGCATTTT.

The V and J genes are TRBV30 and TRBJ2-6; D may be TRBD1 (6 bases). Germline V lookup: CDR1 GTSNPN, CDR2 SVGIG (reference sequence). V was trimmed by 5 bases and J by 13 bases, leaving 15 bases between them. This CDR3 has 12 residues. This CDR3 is CAWADDRTVLTF. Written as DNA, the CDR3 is TGTGCCTGGGCAGACGACAGGACGGTCCTGACTTTC.

In nucleotides, the CDR3 is TGTGCCAGCAGTTTAACCGTCGGACACCTCGGCAATGAGCAGTTCTTC. This encodes CASSLTVGHLGNEQFF. The V gene is TRBV27, the J gene TRBJ2-1, with D tentatively TRBD1 (5 bases). This CDR3 is built from 16 residues. Germline-derived CDR1 and CDR2 are MNHEY and SMNVEV (reference sequence). Trimming removed 2 bases from V and 6 bases from J, with 17 bases in between.

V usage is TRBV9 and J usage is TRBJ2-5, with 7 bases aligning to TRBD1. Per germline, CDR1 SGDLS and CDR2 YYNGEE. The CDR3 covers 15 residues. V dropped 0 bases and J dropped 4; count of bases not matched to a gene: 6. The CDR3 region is CASSVEGRGLETQYF. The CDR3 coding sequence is TGTGCCAGCAGCGTAGAGGGCAGGGGGTTAGAGACCCAGTACTTC.

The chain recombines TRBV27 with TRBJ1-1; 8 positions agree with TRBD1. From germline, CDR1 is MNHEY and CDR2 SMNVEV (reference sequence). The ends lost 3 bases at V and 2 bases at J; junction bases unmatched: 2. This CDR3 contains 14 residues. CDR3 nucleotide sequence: TGTGCCAGCAGTTTCGCAGGGGGCAACACTGAAGCTTTCTTT. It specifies CASSFAGGNTEAFF.

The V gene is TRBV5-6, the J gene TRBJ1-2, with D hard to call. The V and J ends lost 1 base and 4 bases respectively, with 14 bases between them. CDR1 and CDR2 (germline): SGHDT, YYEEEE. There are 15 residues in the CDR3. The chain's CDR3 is CASSLFRRGGYGYTF. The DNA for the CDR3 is TGTGCCAGCAGCTTGTTTAGGCGAGGCGGCTATGGCTACACCTTC.

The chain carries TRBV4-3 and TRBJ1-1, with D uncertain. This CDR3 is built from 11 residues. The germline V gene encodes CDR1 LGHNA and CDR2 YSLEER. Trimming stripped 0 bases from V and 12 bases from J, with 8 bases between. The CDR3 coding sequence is TGCGCCAGCAGCCAAGATGGGCCAACTTTCTTT. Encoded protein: CASSQDGPTFF.

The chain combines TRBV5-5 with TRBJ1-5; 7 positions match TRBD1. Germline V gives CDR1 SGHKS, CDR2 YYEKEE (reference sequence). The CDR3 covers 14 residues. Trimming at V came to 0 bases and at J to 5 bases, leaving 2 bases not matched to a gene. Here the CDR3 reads CASSLVGGHQPQHF. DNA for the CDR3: TGTGCCAGCAGCTTGGTAGGGGGCCATCAGCCCCAGCATTTT.

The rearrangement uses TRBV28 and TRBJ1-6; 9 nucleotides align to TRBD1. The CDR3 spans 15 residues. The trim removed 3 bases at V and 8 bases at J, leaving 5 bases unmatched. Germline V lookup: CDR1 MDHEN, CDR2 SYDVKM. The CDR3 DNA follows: TGTGCCAGCAGTTTCACAGGGGGCGGGGATTCACCCCTCCACTTT. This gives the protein CASSFTGGGDSPLHF.

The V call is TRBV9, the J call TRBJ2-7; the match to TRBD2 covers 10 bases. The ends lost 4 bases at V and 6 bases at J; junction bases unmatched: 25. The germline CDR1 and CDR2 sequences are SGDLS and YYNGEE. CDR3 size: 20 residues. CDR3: CASSRLDSGTSANREGEQYF. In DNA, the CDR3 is TGTGCCAGCAGCCGCCTCGACTCCGGGACTAGCGCCAACCGGGAGGGCGAGCAGTACTTC.

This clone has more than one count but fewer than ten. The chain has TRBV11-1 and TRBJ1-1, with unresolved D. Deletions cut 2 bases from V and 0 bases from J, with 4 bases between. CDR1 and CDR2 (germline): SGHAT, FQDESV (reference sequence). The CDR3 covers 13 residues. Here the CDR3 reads CASSLPVNTEAFF. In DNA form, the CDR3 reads TGTGCCAGCAGCTTACCGGTGAACACTGAAGCTTTCTTT.

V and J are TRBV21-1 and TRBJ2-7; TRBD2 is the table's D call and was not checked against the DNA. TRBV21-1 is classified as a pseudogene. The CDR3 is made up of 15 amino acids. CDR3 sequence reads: CASSKEGCGMGEQYF. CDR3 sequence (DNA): TGTGCCAGCAGCAAAGAAGGGTGCGGGATGGGGGAGCAGTACTTC.

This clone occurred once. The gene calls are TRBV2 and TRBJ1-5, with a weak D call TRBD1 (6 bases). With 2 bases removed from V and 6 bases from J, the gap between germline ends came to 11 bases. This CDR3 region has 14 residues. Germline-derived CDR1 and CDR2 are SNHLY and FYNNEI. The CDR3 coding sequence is TGTGCCAGCAGTGAAAGGGGGATGGGTCAGCCCCAGCATTTT. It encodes CASSERGMGQPQHF.

The CDR3 reads CASSSGFPNTEAFF. The CDR3 nucleotides read TGTGCCAGCAGCTCAGGGTTTCCGAACACTGAAGCTTTCTTT. This chain uses TRBV25-1 with TRBJ1-1, with D possibly matching TRBD1 (5 bases). The V gene's germline CDR1 is MGHDK and CDR2 SYGVNS. Trimming left V 6 bases short and J 1 base short, with 12 bases between. CDR3 size: 14 residues.

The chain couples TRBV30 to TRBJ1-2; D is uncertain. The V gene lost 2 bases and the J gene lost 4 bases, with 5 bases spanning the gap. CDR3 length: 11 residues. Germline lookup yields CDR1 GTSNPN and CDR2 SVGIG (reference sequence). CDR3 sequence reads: CAWSRVYGYTF. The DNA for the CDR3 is TGTGCCTGGAGTCGCGTCTATGGCTACACCTTC. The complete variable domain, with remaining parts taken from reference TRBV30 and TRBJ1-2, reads SQTIHQWPATLVQPVGSPLSLECTVEGTSNPNLYWYRQAAGRGLQLLFYSVGIGQISSEVPQNLSASRPQDRQFILSSKKLLLSDSGFYLCAWSRVYGYTFGSGTRLTVV.

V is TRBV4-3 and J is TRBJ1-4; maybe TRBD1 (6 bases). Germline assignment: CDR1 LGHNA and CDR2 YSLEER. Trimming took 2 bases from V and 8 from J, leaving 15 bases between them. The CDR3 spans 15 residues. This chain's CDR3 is CASSQRLRDNEKLFF. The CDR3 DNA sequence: TGCGCCAGCAGCCAACGGTTAAGGGACAACGAAAAACTGTTTTTT.